This T cell receptor beta chain was obtained from a study of T-cell reconstitution after alpha-beta-depleted transplantation in children (dated by TCRdb to 2016 to 2018). Study-level background: Using TCR repertoire profiling, the study followed T-cell immune reconstitution in a quantitative way in children after TCRalphabeta/CD19-depleted allogeneic hematopoietic cell transplantation.

Here V drops 5 bases and J drops 8 bases, and the junction holds 9 bases not matched to any gene. Reading the germline V gene gives CDR1 WSHSY and CDR2 SAAADI. Including cysteine and phenylalanine, the CDR3 has 14 amino acids. Only the CDR3 DNA is retained, 42 bases long and in frame from the first base. The treatment or condition label, read with the paper, signifies: allogeneic hematopoietic cell transplantation with graft depleted of TCRalphabeta T cells and CD19 B cells. TCRalphabeta/CD19-depleted allogeneic hematopoietic cell grafts were given to the transplant recipients, all of whom were children. As concerns this clonotype: Its binding antigen is unknown. Per-base quality was not reported, and no clone a single base away is much larger than it.

Overall study results and their limits: In some patients, high TCRbeta diversity at day 60 was attributed to recipient T cells and intrathymic progenitors that had survived conditioning. Apparently early alphabetaT-cell count recovery about two months after transplant reportedly relied on only several hundred rapidly expanded clones derived from non-depleted graft cells. Over subsequent months, a decline in hyperexpanded clone frequencies was noted, and after one year, T-cell counts and TCRbeta diversity were mostly ascribed to newly produced T cells.

To prepare the library, PCR was applied. TCRdb records Illumina HiSeq 2500 as the sequencer. TCR libraries were prepared with molecular barcoding, using unique molecular identifiers to normalize TCRbeta repertoire quantification. The public reads were reanalyzed by TCRdb: fastp trimming at Q25, MiXCR alignment, in-frame beta chains only. Under each unique CDR3 protein, matching rows form one entry showing the most common genes and DNA. The sample yields around 450,000 distinct CDR3 sequences; around 15% were counted once. The ten most abundant clones make up just under 30% of the sample. The chain joins TRBV10-2 to TRBJ2-1; 7 middle bases align to TRBD1. The origin of this receptor is a boy in the first two years of life who had a stem cell transplant for Wiskott-Aldrich syndrome, so the T cells may come from the graft donor. The source material was PBMCs, mostly from graft donor cells, sampled 360 days after TCRalphabeta/CD19-depleted stem cell transplant. The CDR3 in this case is CASSRKGAMDEQFF. In nucleotide form, the sequence is TGCGCCAGCAGTCGCAAGGGGGCAATGGATGAGCAGTTCTTC.